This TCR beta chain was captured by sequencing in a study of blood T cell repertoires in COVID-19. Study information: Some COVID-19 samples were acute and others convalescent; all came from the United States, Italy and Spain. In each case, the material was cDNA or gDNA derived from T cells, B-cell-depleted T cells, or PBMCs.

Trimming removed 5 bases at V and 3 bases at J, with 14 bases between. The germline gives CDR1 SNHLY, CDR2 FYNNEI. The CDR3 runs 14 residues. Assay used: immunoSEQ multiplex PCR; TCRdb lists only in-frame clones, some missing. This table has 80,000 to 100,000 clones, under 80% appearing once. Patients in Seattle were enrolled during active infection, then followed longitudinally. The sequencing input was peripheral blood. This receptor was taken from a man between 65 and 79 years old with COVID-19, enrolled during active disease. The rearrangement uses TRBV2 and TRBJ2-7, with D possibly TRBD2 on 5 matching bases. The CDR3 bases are TGTGCCAGCAGTCCCGAGGGTATGGGCTACGAGCAGTACTTC. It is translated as CASSPEGMGYEQYF.